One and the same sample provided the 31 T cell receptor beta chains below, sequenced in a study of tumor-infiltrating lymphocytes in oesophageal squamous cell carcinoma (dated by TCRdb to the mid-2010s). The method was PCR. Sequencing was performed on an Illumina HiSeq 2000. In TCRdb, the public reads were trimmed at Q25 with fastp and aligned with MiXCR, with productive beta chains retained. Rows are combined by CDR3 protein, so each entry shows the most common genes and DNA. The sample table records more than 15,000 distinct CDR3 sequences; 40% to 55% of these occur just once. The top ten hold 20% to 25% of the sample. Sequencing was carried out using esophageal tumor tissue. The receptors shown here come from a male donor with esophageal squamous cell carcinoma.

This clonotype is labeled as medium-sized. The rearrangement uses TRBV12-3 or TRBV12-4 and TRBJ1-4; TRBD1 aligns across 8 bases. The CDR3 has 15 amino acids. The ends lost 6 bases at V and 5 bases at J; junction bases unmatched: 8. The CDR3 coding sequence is TGTGCCAGCAGCTCGACAGGGGCCTTAAATGAAAAACTGTTTTTT. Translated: CASSSTGALNEKLFF.

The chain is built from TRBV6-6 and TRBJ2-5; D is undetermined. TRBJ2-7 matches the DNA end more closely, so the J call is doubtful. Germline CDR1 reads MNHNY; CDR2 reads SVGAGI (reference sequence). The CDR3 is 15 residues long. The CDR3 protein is CASSSVYLSPYEQYF. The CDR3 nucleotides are TGTGCCAGCAGTTCGGTATATCTCAGTCCCTACGAGCAGTACTTC.

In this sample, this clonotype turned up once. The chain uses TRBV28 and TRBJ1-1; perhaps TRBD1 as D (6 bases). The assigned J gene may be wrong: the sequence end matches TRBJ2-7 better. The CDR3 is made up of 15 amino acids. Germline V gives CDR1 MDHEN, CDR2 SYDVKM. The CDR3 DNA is TGTGCCAGCAGTTCAATTCACAGGGTGGCCTACGAGCAGTACTTC. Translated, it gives CASSSIHRVAYEQYF.

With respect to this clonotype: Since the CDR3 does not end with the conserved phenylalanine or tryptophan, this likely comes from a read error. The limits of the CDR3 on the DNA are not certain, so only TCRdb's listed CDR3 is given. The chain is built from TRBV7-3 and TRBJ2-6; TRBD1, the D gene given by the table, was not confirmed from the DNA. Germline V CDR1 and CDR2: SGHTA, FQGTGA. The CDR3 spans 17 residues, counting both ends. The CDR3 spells CASSSSGGSYNEQFFGA.

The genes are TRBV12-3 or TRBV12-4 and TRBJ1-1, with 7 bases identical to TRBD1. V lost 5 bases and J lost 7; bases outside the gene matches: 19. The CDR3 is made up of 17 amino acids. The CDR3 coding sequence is TGTGCCAGCAGTCAGGATCCATACAGGGGAATGTGGGATGAAGCTTTCTTT. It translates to CASSQDPYRGMWDEAFF.

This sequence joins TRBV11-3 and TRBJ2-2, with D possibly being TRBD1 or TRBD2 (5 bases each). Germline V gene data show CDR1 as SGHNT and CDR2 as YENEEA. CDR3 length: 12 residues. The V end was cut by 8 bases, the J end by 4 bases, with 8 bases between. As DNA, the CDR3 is TGTGCCAGCGAGGGGAGCACCGGGGAGCTGTTTTTT. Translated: CASEGSTGELFF.

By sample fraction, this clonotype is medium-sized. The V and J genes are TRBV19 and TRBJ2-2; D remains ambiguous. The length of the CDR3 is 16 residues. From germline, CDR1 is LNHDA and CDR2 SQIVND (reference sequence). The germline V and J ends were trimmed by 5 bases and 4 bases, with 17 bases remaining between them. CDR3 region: CASSGVVGRSTGELFF. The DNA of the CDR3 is TGTGCCAGTAGTGGGGTGGTCGGAAGGAGCACCGGGGAGCTGTTTTTT.

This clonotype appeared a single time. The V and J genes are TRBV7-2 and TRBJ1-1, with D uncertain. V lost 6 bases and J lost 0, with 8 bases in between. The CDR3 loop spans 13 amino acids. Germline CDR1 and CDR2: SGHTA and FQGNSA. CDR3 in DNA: TGTGCCAGCAGTACCATCGTGAACACTGAAGCTTTCTTT. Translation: CASSTIVNTEAFF.

The CDR3 is CASSLLSSYNSPLHF. CDR3 in DNA: TGTGCCAGCAGCTTACTAAGCTCCTATAATTCACCCCTCCACTTT. This chain connects TRBV7-2 to TRBJ1-6, with D unresolved. Trimming shortened V by 2 bases and J by 0 bases, and 5 bases separated the two germline ends. Germline assignment: CDR1 SGHTA and CDR2 FQGNSA. The CDR3 is made up of 15 amino acids.

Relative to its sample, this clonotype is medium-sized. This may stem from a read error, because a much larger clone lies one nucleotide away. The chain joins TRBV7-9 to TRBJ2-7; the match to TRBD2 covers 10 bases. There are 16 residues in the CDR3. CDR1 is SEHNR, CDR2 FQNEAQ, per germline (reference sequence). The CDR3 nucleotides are TGTGTTACGCGACGGGCTAGCGGGAGAGGGGGGAATGAGCAGTACTTC. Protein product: CVTRRASGRGGNEQYF.

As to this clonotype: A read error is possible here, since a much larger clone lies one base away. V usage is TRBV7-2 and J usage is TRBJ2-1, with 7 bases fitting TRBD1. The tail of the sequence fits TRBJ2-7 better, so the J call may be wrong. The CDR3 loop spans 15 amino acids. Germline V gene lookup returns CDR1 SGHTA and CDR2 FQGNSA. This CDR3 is CASSLRTGRNDEQYF. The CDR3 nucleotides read TGTGCCAGCAGCTTAAGGACAGGCCGTAACGATGAGCAGTACTTC.

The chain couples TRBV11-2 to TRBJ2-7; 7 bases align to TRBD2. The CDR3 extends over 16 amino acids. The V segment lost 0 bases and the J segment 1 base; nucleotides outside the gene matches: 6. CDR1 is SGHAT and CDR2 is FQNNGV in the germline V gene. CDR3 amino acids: CASSLDWGEGSYEQYF. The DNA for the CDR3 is TGTGCCAGCAGCTTAGATTGGGGGGAGGGTTCCTACGAGCAGTACTTC.

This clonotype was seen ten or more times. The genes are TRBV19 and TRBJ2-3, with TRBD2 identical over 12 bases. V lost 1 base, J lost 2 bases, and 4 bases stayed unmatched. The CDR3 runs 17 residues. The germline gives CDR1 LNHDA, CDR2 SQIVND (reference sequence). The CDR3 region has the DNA TGTGCCAGTAGTATAGGAGGACTAGCGGGATTCACAGATACGCAGTATTTT. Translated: CASSIGGLAGFTDTQYF.

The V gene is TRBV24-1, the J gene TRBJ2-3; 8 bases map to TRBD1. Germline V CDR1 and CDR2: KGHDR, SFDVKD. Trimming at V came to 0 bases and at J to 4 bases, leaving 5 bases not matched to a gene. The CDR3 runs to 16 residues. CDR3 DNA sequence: TGTGCCACCAGTGATTTGGGACAGGGAGGTGCAGATACGCAGTATTTT. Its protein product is CATSDLGQGGADTQYF.

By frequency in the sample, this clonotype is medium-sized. The CDR3 DNA reads TGCGCCAGCAGTGAGTCGACTAGCGGGGCGGATGAGCAGTTCTTC. This gives the protein CASSESTSGADEQFF. This chain uses TRBV10-2 with TRBJ2-1, with TRBD2 matching 11 bases. Germline trimming cut 0 bases from V and 8 bases from J; bases unmatched to any gene: 3. The germline V gene encodes CDR1 WSHSY and CDR2 SAAADI. The CDR3 covers 15 residues.

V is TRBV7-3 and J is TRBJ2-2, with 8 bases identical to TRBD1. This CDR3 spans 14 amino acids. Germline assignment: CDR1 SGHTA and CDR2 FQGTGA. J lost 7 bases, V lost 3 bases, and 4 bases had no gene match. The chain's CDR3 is CASSFRGQGGELFF. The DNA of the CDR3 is TGTGCCAGCAGCTTCAGGGGGCAGGGCGGGGAGCTGTTTTTT.

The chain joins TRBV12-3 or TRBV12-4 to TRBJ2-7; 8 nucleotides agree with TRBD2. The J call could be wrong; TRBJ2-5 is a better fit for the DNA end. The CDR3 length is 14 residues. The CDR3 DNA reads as TGTGCCTCCTCTATCGGGGGGGGGTCAGAGACCCAGTACTTC. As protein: CASSIGGGSETQYF.

CDR3 DNA sequence: TGTGCCAGCAGTTCCTCTTCAGGGGGCTTCTACAATGAGCAGTACTTC. Its protein product is CASSSSSGGFYNEQYF. This rearrangement joins TRBV28 to TRBJ2-7, with 8 nucleotides matching TRBD1. Germline V CDR1 and CDR2: MDHEN, SYDVKM. The CDR3 totals 16 residues. V trimming: 4 bases; J trimming: 7 bases; junction bases outside the gene matches: 15.

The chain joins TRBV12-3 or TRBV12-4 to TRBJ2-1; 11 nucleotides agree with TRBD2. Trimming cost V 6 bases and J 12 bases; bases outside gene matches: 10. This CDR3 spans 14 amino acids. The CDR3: CASRPGTSGSWQFF. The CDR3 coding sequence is TGTGCCAGCAGACCCGGGACTAGCGGTTCTTGGCAGTTCTTC.

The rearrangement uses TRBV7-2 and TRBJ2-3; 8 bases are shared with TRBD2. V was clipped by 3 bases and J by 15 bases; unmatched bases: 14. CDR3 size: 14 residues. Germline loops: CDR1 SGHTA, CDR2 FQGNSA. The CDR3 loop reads CASSFSGDFPGGYF. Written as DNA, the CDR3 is TGTGCCAGCAGCTTTAGCGGGGATTTCCCCGGGGGATATTTT. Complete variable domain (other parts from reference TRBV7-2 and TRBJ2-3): GAGVSQSPSNKVTEKGKDVELRCDPISGHTALYWYRQSLGQGLEFLIYFQGNSAPDKSGLPSDRFSAERTGGSVSTLTIQRTQQEDSAVYLCASSFSGDFPGGYFGPGTRLTVL.

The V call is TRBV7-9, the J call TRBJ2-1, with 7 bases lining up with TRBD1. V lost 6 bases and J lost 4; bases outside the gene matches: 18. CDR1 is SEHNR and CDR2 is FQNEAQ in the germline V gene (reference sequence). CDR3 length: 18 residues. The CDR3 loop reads CASSWDSLERLLYNEQFF. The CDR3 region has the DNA TGTGCCAGCAGTTGGGACAGCCTTGAGCGGCTGCTGTACAATGAGCAGTTCTTC. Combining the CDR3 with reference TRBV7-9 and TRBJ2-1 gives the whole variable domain DTGVSQNPRHKITKRGQNVTFRCDPISEHNRLYWYRQTLGQGPEFLTYFQNEAQLEKSRLLSDRFSAERPKGSFSTLEIQRTEQGDSAMYLCASSWDSLERLLYNEQFFGPGTRLTVL.

The CDR3 DNA reads TGTGCCAGCAGTCGGACTAGCGGATCCTACGAGCAGTACTTC. Translation: CASSRTSGSYEQYF. This chain links TRBV28 with TRBJ2-7, with 10 bases aligning to TRBD2. The CDR3 totals 14 residues. The germline CDR1 and CDR2 sequences are MDHEN and SYDVKM. After removal of 5 bases from V and 1 base from J, the junction contained 2 bases not matched to a gene.

In DNA form, the CDR3 reads TGTGCCAGCAGCTTAGCGGACAGGGGGAATTCACCCCTCCACTTT. This translates into CASSLADRGNSPLHF. This chain connects TRBV7-6 to TRBJ1-6, with TRBD1 identical over 10 bases. Unmatched junction bases numbered 0, after V lost 0 bases and J lost 7 bases. CDR3 length equals 15 residues. The germline V gene has CDR1 SGHVS and CDR2 FNYEAQ. Drawing the rest from reference TRBV7-6 and TRBJ1-6, the complete variable domain is GAGVSQSPRYKVTKRGQDVALRCDPISGHVSLYWYRQALGQGPEFLTYFNYEAQQDKSGLPNDRFSAERPEGSISTLTIQRTEQRDSAMYRCASSLADRGNSPLHFGNGTRLTVT.

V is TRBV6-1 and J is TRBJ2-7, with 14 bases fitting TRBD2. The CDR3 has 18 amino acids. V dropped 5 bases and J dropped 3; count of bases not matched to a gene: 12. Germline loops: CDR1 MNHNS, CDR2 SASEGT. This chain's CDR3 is CASSPRQSGTSGSYEQYF. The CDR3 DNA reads TGTGCCAGCAGTCCGAGGCAATCCGGGACTAGCGGGAGCTACGAGCAGTACTTC.

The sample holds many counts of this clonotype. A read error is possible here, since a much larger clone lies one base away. CDR3 region: CASSPTGGSRNEQYF. In DNA form, the CDR3 reads TGTGCCAGCAGCCCGACAGGGGGGTCACGCAATGAGCAGTACTTC. The chain recombines TRBV12-3 or TRBV12-4 with TRBJ2-7; 9 bases fit TRBD1. The CDR3 sequence is 15 residues long. Trimming removed 6 bases from V and 7 bases from J; junction bases left unmatched: 13.

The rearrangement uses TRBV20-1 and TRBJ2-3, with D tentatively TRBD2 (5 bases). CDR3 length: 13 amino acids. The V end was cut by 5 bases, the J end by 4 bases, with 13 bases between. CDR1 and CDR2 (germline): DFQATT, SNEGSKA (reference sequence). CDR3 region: CSAWEYVSDTQYF. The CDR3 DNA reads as TGCAGTGCTTGGGAGTATGTGTCAGATACGCAGTATTTT.

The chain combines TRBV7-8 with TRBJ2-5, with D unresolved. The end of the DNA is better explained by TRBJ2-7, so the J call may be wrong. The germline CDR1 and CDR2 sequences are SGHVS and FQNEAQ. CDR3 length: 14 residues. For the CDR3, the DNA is TGTGCCAGCAGCTTAGGAGTGTTTGGGTACGAGCAGTACTTC. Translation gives CASSLGVFGYEQYF.

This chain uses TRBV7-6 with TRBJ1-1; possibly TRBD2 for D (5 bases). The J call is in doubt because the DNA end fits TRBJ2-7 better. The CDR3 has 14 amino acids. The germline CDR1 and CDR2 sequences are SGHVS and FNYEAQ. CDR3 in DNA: TGTGCCAGCAGCTTATCCTCGGAGTGGAGGGAGCAGTACTTC. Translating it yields CASSLSSEWREQYF.

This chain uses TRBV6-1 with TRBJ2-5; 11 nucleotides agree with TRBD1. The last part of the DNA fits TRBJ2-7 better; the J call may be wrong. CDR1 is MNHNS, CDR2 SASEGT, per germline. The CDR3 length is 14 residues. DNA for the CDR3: TGTGCCAGCAGTGATTGGACAGGGGGCAACGAGCAGTACTTC. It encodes CASSDWTGGNEQYF.

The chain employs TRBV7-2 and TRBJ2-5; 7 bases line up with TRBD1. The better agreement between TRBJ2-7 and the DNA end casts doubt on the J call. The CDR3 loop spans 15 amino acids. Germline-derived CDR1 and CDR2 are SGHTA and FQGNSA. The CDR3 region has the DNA TGTGCCAGCAGCCCCTACAGGGGAACCTCCTACGAGCAGTACTTC. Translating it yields CASSPYRGTSYEQYF.

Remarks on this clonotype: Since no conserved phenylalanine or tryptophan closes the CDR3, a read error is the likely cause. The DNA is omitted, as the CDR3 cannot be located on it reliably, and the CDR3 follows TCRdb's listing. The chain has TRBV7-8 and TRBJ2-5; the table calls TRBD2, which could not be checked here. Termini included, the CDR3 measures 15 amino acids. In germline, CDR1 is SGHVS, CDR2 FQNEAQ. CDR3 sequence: CASSLGFDSPLHFGN.